The present T cell receptor (beta chain) was sequenced within a study of beta chain features in type 1 diabetes. The study's findings and limits: Among patients with Type 1 diabetes, TCRB CDR3s were moderately but significantly shorter in every one of the four CD4+ subsets. In comparison with healthy donors, patients had naive, central memory and Treg TCRB repertoires that appeared more similar.

As to this clone: Its antigen is not identified.

All of the isolated RNA was reverse transcribed, so expressed TCRB transcripts were sequenced. Repertoires were generated with immunoSEQ multiplex PCR, while TCRdb's copy carries only in-frame clones and drops some. Of 41,000 or so clones in the sample, about 68% were seen once. The CDR3 totals 14 residues. The junction had 1 base not matched to a gene; V was cut back by 1 base and J by 7 bases. Germline V lookup: CDR1 SGHRS, CDR2 YFSETQ. The specimen sequenced was Tregs from blood. This rearrangement joins TRBV5-1 to TRBJ1-3; TRBD1 matches at 11 bases. This clonotype was obtained from a young man with type 1 diabetes. Some clones in this sample may be carry-over from other donors' samples. The CDR3 sequence is CASSLWDRGNTIYF. CDR3 coding DNA: TGCGCCAGCAGCTTGTGGGACAGGGGGAACACCATATATTTT.